The rows below give T cell receptor beta chains drawn from one sample of a study of low-dose radiotherapy and immunotherapy resistance in tumors. TCRdb recomputed calls from the reads with MiXCR, one row per CDR3 protein. The table lists 60,000 to 75,000 distinct CDR3 sequences, around 27% of them singletons. Sequencing used PBMCs, obtained before treatment. All receptors come from a male donor with rectosigmoid adenocarcinoma. CDR3s include the opening cysteine and the closing phenylalanine or tryptophan. The order of the fields is clone size, V gene, J gene, D gene, CDR3 protein, CDR3 DNA. The D gene is left open where the match is weak. The size entry is marked missing in some rows and otherwise reads once, few, many or a size class.

clone_size: once
v_call: TRBV9
j_call: TRBJ2-2
d_call: TRBD1
cdr3_aa: CASSVGRDRENTGELFF
cdr3_nt: TGTGCCAGCAGCGTGGGAAGGGACAGGGAGAACACCGGGGAGCTGTTTTTT

clone_size: many
v_call: TRBV2
j_call: TRBJ2-7
d_call: -
cdr3_aa: CASTLERRGREQYF
cdr3_nt: TGTGCCAGCACCTTAGAACGCCGGGGCCGCGAGCAGTACTTC

clone_size: many
v_call: TRBV2
j_call: TRBJ2-2
d_call: TRBD1
cdr3_aa: CASRLEGGLTGELFF
cdr3_nt: TGTGCCAGCAGGCTGGAAGGGGGCCTCACCGGGGAGCTGTTTTTT

clone_size: many
v_call: TRBV6-2/TRBV6-3
j_call: TRBJ1-1
d_call: -
cdr3_aa: CASSPVGTEAFF
cdr3_nt: TGTGCCAGCAGCCCCGTCGGGACTGAAGCTTTCTTT

clone_size: many
v_call: TRBV7-9
j_call: TRBJ2-3
d_call: TRBD2
cdr3_aa: CASSSWTSGGPVHRDTQYF
cdr3_nt: TGTGCCAGCAGCTCGTGGACTAGCGGGGGGCCGGTGCACCGGGATACGCAGTATTTT

clone_size: -
v_call: TRBV23-1
j_call: TRBJ2-5
d_call: -
cdr3_aa: CASRGHKETQYF
cdr3_nt: TGCGCCAGCAGGGGCCATAAGGAGACCCAGTACTTC

clone_size: many
v_call: TRBV7-2
j_call: TRBJ2-3
d_call: -
cdr3_aa: CASSLEPARSTDTQYF
cdr3_nt: TGTGCCAGCAGCTTAGAACCTGCCCGCAGCACAGATACGCAGTATTTT

clone_size: many
v_call: TRBV29-1
j_call: TRBJ2-2
d_call: -
cdr3_aa: CSVEGRTNTGELFF
cdr3_nt: TGCAGCGTTGAAGGACGCACGAACACCGGGGAGCTGTTTTTT

clone_size: once
v_call: TRBV28
j_call: TRBJ2-1
d_call: TRBD1
cdr3_aa: CASSLIQGAHNEQFF
cdr3_nt: TGTGCCAGCAGTTTGATACAGGGGGCCCACAATGAGCAGTTCTTC

clone_size: many
v_call: TRBV2
j_call: TRBJ2-5
d_call: TRBD2
cdr3_aa: CASSASGRAQETQYF
cdr3_nt: TGTGCCAGCAGTGCCAGCGGGAGGGCCCAAGAGACCCAGTACTTC

clone_size: medium-sized
v_call: TRBV6-2/TRBV6-3
j_call: TRBJ1-1
d_call: -
cdr3_aa: CASRERWDGEAFF
cdr3_nt: TGTGCCAGCAGGGAAAGGTGGGACGGTGAAGCTTTCTTT

clone_size: few
v_call: TRBV5-1
j_call: TRBJ2-1
d_call: -
cdr3_aa: CASSLGGDNEQFF
cdr3_nt: TGCGCCAGCAGCTTGGGAGGCGACAATGAGCAGTTCTTC

clone_size: many
v_call: TRBV2
j_call: TRBJ1-2
d_call: TRBD1
cdr3_aa: CASKLTGEGYGYTF
cdr3_nt: TGTGCCAGCAAACTTACAGGGGAGGGGTATGGCTACACCTTC

clone_size: many
v_call: TRBV29-1
j_call: TRBJ2-2
d_call: TRBD2
cdr3_aa: CSATTPSGNTGELFF
cdr3_nt: TGCAGCGCTACTACTCCTAGCGGTAACACCGGGGAGCTGTTTTTT

clone_size: many
v_call: TRBV29-1
j_call: TRBJ2-4
d_call: TRBD1
cdr3_aa: CSVQGTDILAKNIQYF
cdr3_nt: TGCAGCGTTCAGGGGACAGATATCCTAGCCAAAAACATTCAGTACTTC

clone_size: many
v_call: TRBV15
j_call: TRBJ2-2
d_call: -
cdr3_aa: CATSSHPVTDTKNTGELFF
cdr3_nt: TGTGCCACCAGCTCCCACCCGGTGACGGATACAAAGAACACCGGGGAGCTGTTTTTT

clone_size: many
v_call: TRBV7-9
j_call: TRBJ1-4
d_call: -
cdr3_aa: CASSPGETNEKLFF
cdr3_nt: TGTGCCAGCAGCCCAGGGGAAACTAATGAAAAACTGTTTTTT

clone_size: -
v_call: TRBV28
j_call: TRBJ1-1
d_call: -
cdr3_aa: CASSTKPITTEAFF
cdr3_nt: TGTGCCAGCAGTACCAAACCAATAACAACTGAAGCTTTCTTT

clone_size: many
v_call: TRBV6-2/TRBV6-3
j_call: TRBJ2-3
d_call: TRBD2
cdr3_aa: CASSYSGGPPDTQYF
cdr3_nt: TGTGCCAGCAGTTATTCGGGGGGGCCCCCAGATACGCAGTATTTT

clone_size: many
v_call: TRBV20-1
j_call: TRBJ2-3
d_call: -
cdr3_aa: CSAISTGIVDTQYF
cdr3_nt: TGCAGTGCTATATCTACAGGGATAGTAGATACGCAGTATTTT

clone_size: few
v_call: TRBV6-1
j_call: TRBJ2-2
d_call: TRBD2
cdr3_aa: CASSDLGLAANTGELFF
cdr3_nt: TGTGCCAGCAGTGACCTCGGACTAGCGGCGAACACCGGGGAGCTGTTTTTT

clone_size: few
v_call: TRBV20-1
j_call: TRBJ2-1
d_call: -
cdr3_aa: CSARDPLRVSYNEQFF
cdr3_nt: TGCAGTGCTAGAGACCCTTTGAGGGTCTCCTACAATGAGCAGTTCTTC

clone_size: -
v_call: TRBV7-8
j_call: TRBJ2-3
d_call: TRBD2
cdr3_aa: CASSWTSGRENTQYF
cdr3_nt: TGTGCCAGCAGCTGGACTAGCGGGAGAGAGAATACGCAGTATTTT

clone_size: many
v_call: TRBV6-8
j_call: TRBJ2-7
d_call: -
cdr3_aa: CASKPQGSSYEQYF
cdr3_nt: TGTGCCAGTAAACCCCAGGGCAGCTCCTACGAGCAGTACTTC

clone_size: many
v_call: TRBV10-3
j_call: TRBJ1-6
d_call: -
cdr3_aa: CAISERPLFPLHF
cdr3_nt: TGTGCCATCAGTGAGAGACCGCTTTTCCCCCTCCACTTT

clone_size: -
v_call: TRBV4-3
j_call: TRBJ2-3
d_call: -
cdr3_aa: CASSQDRVGADTQYF
cdr3_nt: TGCGCCAGCAGCCAAGATAGGGTGGGGGCAGATACGCAGTATTTT

clone_size: many
v_call: TRBV10-3
j_call: TRBJ2-4
d_call: -
cdr3_aa: CAISAGTVGNIQYF
cdr3_nt: TGTGCCATCAGTGCAGGGACGGTGGGGAACATTCAGTACTTC

clone_size: many
v_call: TRBV20-1
j_call: TRBJ1-1
d_call: TRBD1
cdr3_aa: CSAARDSATEAFF
cdr3_nt: TGCAGTGCTGCTAGGGACAGTGCCACTGAAGCTTTCTTT

clone_size: many
v_call: TRBV24-1
j_call: TRBJ2-3
d_call: -
cdr3_aa: CATSEANTDTQYF
cdr3_nt: TGTGCCACCAGTGAGGCTAACACAGATACGCAGTATTTT

clone_size: many
v_call: TRBV2
j_call: TRBJ1-5
d_call: -
cdr3_aa: CASRLIRDTNQPQHF
cdr3_nt: TGTGCCAGCAGGTTAATCCGGGACACCAATCAGCCCCAGCATTTT

clone_size: few
v_call: TRBV10-3
j_call: TRBJ2-1
d_call: -
cdr3_aa: CAISGATNEQFF
cdr3_nt: TGTGCCATCAGCGGGGCCACTAATGAGCAGTTCTTC

clone_size: many
v_call: TRBV9
j_call: TRBJ2-5
d_call: TRBD1
cdr3_aa: CASSVGTGAQETQYF
cdr3_nt: TGTGCCAGCAGCGTAGGGACAGGGGCCCAAGAGACCCAGTACTTC

clone_size: many
v_call: TRBV6-2/TRBV6-3
j_call: TRBJ1-2
d_call: -
cdr3_aa: CASRTGTLNYGYTF
cdr3_nt: TGTGCCAGCAGAACCGGGACACTTAACTATGGCTACACCTTC

clone_size: -
v_call: TRBV6-6
j_call: TRBJ1-2
d_call: -
cdr3_aa: CASSPLGINYGYTF
cdr3_nt: TGTGCCAGCAGTCCTCTAGGGATTAACTATGGCTACACCTTC

clone_size: many
v_call: TRBV3-1
j_call: TRBJ1-6
d_call: -
cdr3_aa: CASSQADRNSPLHF
cdr3_nt: TGTGCCAGCAGCCAAGCGGATAGGAATTCACCCCTCCACTTT

clone_size: many
v_call: TRBV7-3
j_call: TRBJ2-3
d_call: TRBD2
cdr3_aa: CASSPRAGGIASTDTQYF
cdr3_nt: TGTGCCAGCAGCCCGAGGGCGGGAGGAATTGCTAGCACAGATACGCAGTATTTT

clone_size: many
v_call: TRBV18
j_call: TRBJ2-1
d_call: -
cdr3_aa: CASSLLGNEQFF
cdr3_nt: TGTGCCAGCTCACTACTAGGGAATGAGCAGTTCTTC

clone_size: many
v_call: TRBV20-1
j_call: TRBJ2-1
d_call: TRBD2
cdr3_aa: CSATYIAGGTHNEQFF
cdr3_nt: TGCAGTGCTACCTACATAGCGGGAGGAACCCACAATGAGCAGTTCTTC

clone_size: many
v_call: TRBV20-1
j_call: TRBJ2-7
d_call: -
cdr3_aa: CSARDLGGGPYEQYF
cdr3_nt: TGCAGTGCTAGAGATCTCGGGGGAGGTCCCTACGAGCAGTACTTC

clone_size: once
v_call: TRBV6-2/TRBV6-3
j_call: TRBJ2-7
d_call: -
cdr3_aa: CASIQDTLGTYEQYF
cdr3_nt: TGTGCCAGCATCCAGGACACCCTTGGCACCTACGAGCAGTACTTC

clone_size: many
v_call: TRBV19
j_call: TRBJ2-5
d_call: -
cdr3_aa: CASSMIGGHETQYF
cdr3_nt: TGTGCCAGTAGTATGATAGGAGGGCATGAGACCCAGTACTTC

clone_size: many
v_call: TRBV28
j_call: TRBJ2-2
d_call: -
cdr3_aa: CACRSVAGELFF
cdr3_nt: TGTGCCTGCCGTTCAGTGGCCGGGGAGCTGTTTTTT

clone_size: few
v_call: TRBV6-1
j_call: TRBJ2-4
d_call: -
cdr3_aa: CASSKLGHDLNIQYF
cdr3_nt: TGTGCCAGCAGCAAACTAGGCCACGACTTAAACATTCAGTACTTC

clone_size: many
v_call: TRBV12-5
j_call: TRBJ2-7
d_call: -
cdr3_aa: CASGLGQYGSYEQYF
cdr3_nt: TGTGCTAGTGGCCTCGGACAGTATGGGTCCTACGAGCAGTACTTC

clone_size: -
v_call: TRBV12-3/TRBV12-4
j_call: TRBJ2-5
d_call: -
cdr3_aa: CASSFFFFSQEPQETQYF
cdr3_nt: TGTGCCAGCAGTTTTTTTTTTTTTTCACAGGAGCCCCAAGAGACCCAGTACTTC

clone_size: once
v_call: TRBV6-8
j_call: TRBJ1-2
d_call: -
cdr3_aa: CASRGGAGYGYTF
cdr3_nt: TGTGCCAGCAGGGGGGGGGCCGGCTATGGCTACACCTTC

clone_size: medium-sized
v_call: TRBV28
j_call: TRBJ2-1
d_call: -
cdr3_aa: CASSPAGQTADEQFF
cdr3_nt: TGTGCCAGCAGCCCCGCCGGGCAAACGGCTGATGAGCAGTTCTTC

clone_size: -
v_call: TRBV6-2/TRBV6-3
j_call: TRBJ1-1
d_call: TRBD1
cdr3_aa: CASRVGQLNTEAFF
cdr3_nt: TGTGCCAGCAGAGTGGGACAGTTGAACACTGAAGCTTTCTTT

clone_size: few
v_call: TRBV7-6
j_call: TRBJ2-1
d_call: TRBD2
cdr3_aa: CASRPGLAGDFSYNEQFF
cdr3_nt: TGTGCCAGCAGACCGGGACTAGCGGGGGATTTCTCCTACAATGAGCAGTTCTTC

clone_size: medium-sized
v_call: TRBV6-2/TRBV6-3
j_call: TRBJ2-3
d_call: TRBD2
cdr3_aa: CASRNQREVTDTQYF
cdr3_nt: TGTGCCAGCAGAAATCAGCGGGAGGTCACAGATACGCAGTATTTT

clone_size: many
v_call: TRBV5-1
j_call: TRBJ1-5
d_call: -
cdr3_aa: CASSFGGDQPQHF
cdr3_nt: TGCGCCAGCAGCTTTGGGGGGGATCAGCCCCAGCATTTT

clone_size: -
v_call: TRBV28
j_call: TRBJ1-6
d_call: -
cdr3_aa: CASSRRRASPLHF
cdr3_nt: TGTGCCAGCAGCCGTCGACGGGCTTCACCCCTCCACTTT

clone_size: many
v_call: TRBV24-1
j_call: TRBJ1-1
d_call: TRBD1
cdr3_aa: CATKGDRRNTEAFF
cdr3_nt: TGTGCCACCAAGGGGGACAGGCGGAACACTGAAGCTTTCTTT

clone_size: many
v_call: TRBV23-1
j_call: TRBJ1-2
d_call: -
cdr3_aa: CATRTALGYGYTF
cdr3_nt: TGCGCTACCAGGACTGCGCTAGGGTATGGCTACACCTTC

clone_size: once
v_call: TRBV28
j_call: TRBJ2-1
d_call: TRBD1
cdr3_aa: CASSLGARTGGFNEQFF
cdr3_nt: TGTGCCAGCAGTTTAGGGGCCCGGACAGGGGGCTTCAATGAGCAGTTCTTC

clone_size: many
v_call: TRBV20-1
j_call: TRBJ2-1
d_call: TRBD2
cdr3_aa: CSASSPSGSHEQFF
cdr3_nt: TGCAGTGCTAGCTCTCCTAGCGGGAGCCATGAGCAGTTCTTC

clone_size: many
v_call: TRBV5-1
j_call: TRBJ2-1
d_call: -
cdr3_aa: CASSLSASLNNEQFF
cdr3_nt: TGCGCCAGCAGCTTGTCAGCATCACTAAACAATGAGCAGTTCTTC

clone_size: many
v_call: TRBV20-1
j_call: TRBJ2-3
d_call: TRBD1
cdr3_aa: CSARGPGQGTDTQYF
cdr3_nt: TGCAGTGCTAGAGGACCGGGACAGGGCACAGATACGCAGTATTTT

clone_size: -
v_call: TRBV13
j_call: TRBJ1-2
d_call: TRBD1
cdr3_aa: CASSVRTGELYYGYTF
cdr3_nt: TGTGCTAGCAGCGTCAGGACAGGGGAACTTTACTATGGCTACACCTTC

clone_size: many
v_call: TRBV23-1
j_call: TRBJ2-5
d_call: -
cdr3_aa: CASSQLSQRETQYF
cdr3_nt: TGCGCCAGCAGTCAATTATCTCAGCGGGAGACCCAGTACTTC